These T cell receptor beta chains were read from a single sample in a study of a mutant IDH1 vaccine in newly diagnosed glioma. Measured with immunoSEQ multiplex PCR; TCRdb has only the in-frame clones, and not every one. This table has 15,000 or so clones, roughly 96% appearing once. The specimen comprised peripheral blood mononuclear cells (PBMCs), sampled from a glioma patient treated with radiotherapy, temozolomide or both. These receptors originate from a woman younger than 30 with glioma. Some clones in this sample may be carry-over from other donors' samples. Each CDR3 is given with its conserved first and last residue.

V gene,CDR3 protein
TRBV4-2,CASSQEDGNQPQHF
TRBV19,CASSSRSTTNEKLFF
TRBV30,CAWSSGFNQPQHF
TRBV11-2,CASSWDSSYEQYF
TRBV11-2,CASSSNSVNTEAFF
TRBV30,CAWRHRGYNEQFF
TRBV20-1,CSVQGPYEQYF
TRBV13,CASSLLRNTIYF
TRBV25-1,CASRAGEQYF
TRBV15,CATSRDPGETQYF
TRBV29-1,CSVGRGTYEQYF
TRBV18,CASSPLIQETQYF
TRBV11-3,CASRPIAGGLDEQFF
TRBV19,CASSTAVGTGSNGYTF
TRBV2,CASSESGGDTQYF
TRBV25-1,CASSESKKGNNEQFF
TRBV5-5,CASSLDWGSSNQPQHF
TRBV2,CASSDDGDGGYTF
TRBV5-1,CASSLGGGTREQYF
TRBV11-2,CASSSTDTGEQYF
TRBV28,CASSKGTGLSQGRYTF
TRBV2,CASTGGGGRLRNEQFF
TRBV6-1,CASSEWVIEAFF
TRBV6-6,CASSYPRQGWNYGYTF
TRBV4-2,CASSQDEQGVNEQYF
TRBV15,CATSRQQGREQYF
TRBV9,CASSGNRARTKGPYEQYF
TRBV14,CASSPGQGLYGYTF
TRBV7-9,CASSRQETQYF
TRBV5-1,CASSLGTGTNNYGYTF
TRBV6-1,CASSPGLGEQYF
TRBV5-1,CASSLEQGVFNEQYF
TRBV20-1,CSASIPTEAFF
TRBV6-1,CASRSSNNEQFF
TRBV4-1,CASSQDQLSRDTQYF
TRBV6-5,CASSRQGNTGELFF
TRBV2,CAGGLEGGTDTQYF
TRBV29-1,CSVEGPGAGGSSGNTIYF